A single sample is the source of the 17 T cell receptor beta chains below, sequenced in a study of T cell responses to AZD1222 COVID-19 vaccine. Some clones are missing from TCRdb's copy, which holds only in-frame ones; the method was immunoSEQ multiplex PCR. The sample includes fewer than 150,000 clones, about nine tenths of them seen just once. The input for sequencing was peripheral blood, taken 28 days after the second AZD1222 dose. The source of these receptors is an adult who received the AZD1222 COVID-19 vaccine.

V and J are TRBV3-1 (or the pseudogene TRBV3-2) and TRBJ2-5, with 11 bases aligning to TRBD2. From germline, CDR1 is LGHDT and CDR2 YNNKEL (reference sequence). The V gene end was trimmed by 7 bases and the J gene end by 2 bases; junction bases not matched to a gene: 6. The CDR3 covers 15 residues. The chain's CDR3 is CASTSGLAAQETQYF. Written as DNA, the CDR3 is TGTGCCAGCACCTCGGGACTAGCGGCGCAAGAGACCCAGTACTTC.

For the CDR3, the DNA is TGTGCCAGCAGCTTAATTTTGGTGAACACTGAAGCTTTCTTT. It specifies CASSLILVNTEAFF. This chain uses TRBV7-8 with TRBJ1-1; D is unclear. The germline V and J ends were trimmed by 2 bases and 0 bases, with 7 bases remaining between them. CDR3 length: 14 amino acids. Germline assignment: CDR1 SGHVS and CDR2 FQNEAQ.

About this clone itself: One end of the junction varies from germline; a read error may be responsible. The rearrangement joins TRBV28 to TRBJ2-4; D possibly uses TRBD1 or TRBD2 (5 bases each). Germline CDR1 is MDHEN and CDR2 is SYDVKM. This CDR3 is 17 amino acids long. The CDR3 DNA reads as TGTGCCAGCAGCTTATCCCCGGGACGCCTGCAAAAAAACATTCAGTACTTC. It is translated as CASSLSPGRLQKNIQYF.

The CDR3 DNA follows: TGTGCCAGCAGTTACAGGGTTACGGGCACCGGGGAGCTGTTTTTT. It specifies CASSYRVTGTGELFF. The chain couples TRBV6-2 or TRBV6-3 to TRBJ2-2; D call uncertain. Trimming took 2 bases from V and 4 from J, leaving 11 bases between them. Germline V gives CDR1 MNHEY, CDR2 SVGEGT. The CDR3 covers 15 residues.

The chain has TRBV5-3 and TRBJ1-2; 8 nucleotides align to TRBD1. TRBV5-3 is an ORF; its function is uncertain. CDR3 length: 16 residues. The V segment lost 4 bases and the J segment 6 bases; nucleotides outside the gene matches: 14. CDR3 in DNA: TGTGCCAGAAGCAAAAAAACCTCGTTGACAGGGGATGGCTACACCTTC. Its protein product is CARSKKTSLTGDGYTF.

The V and J genes are TRBV6-5 and TRBJ1-2; 11 bases line up with TRBD1. The CDR3 runs to 14 residues. From germline, CDR1 is MNHEY and CDR2 SVGAGI. With 6 bases clipped from V and 7 bases from J, the junction kept 7 bases outside the gene matches. The CDR3 bases are TGTGCCAGCAGCCGGACAGGGGGCAACGTTGGCTACACCTTC. Translated: CASSRTGGNVGYTF.

The chain links TRBV18 to TRBJ1-6; 9 nucleotides align to TRBD1. Germline V CDR1 and CDR2: KGHSH, LQKENI. V shed 3 bases, J shed 7 bases, and the junction held 4 bases outside the gene matches. This CDR3 is built from 15 residues. CDR3 nucleotides: TGTGCCAGCTCACCCCGGGACAGGGACAATTCACCCCTCCACTTT. Encoded protein: CASSPRDRDNSPLHF.

The CDR3 here is CASSIESRGPNQPQHF. The CDR3 DNA is TGTGCCAGTAGTATAGAAAGCAGGGGGCCAAATCAGCCCCAGCATTTT. The rearrangement joins TRBV19 to TRBJ1-5, with 8 positions matching TRBD1. The trim removed 0 bases at V and 4 bases at J, leaving 5 bases unmatched. This CDR3 region has 16 residues. The germline gives CDR1 LNHDA, CDR2 SQIVND (reference sequence).

This clone was recorded only once. The V and J genes are TRBV5-1 and TRBJ2-1; TRBD2 matches at 8 bases. Germline lookup yields CDR1 SGHRS and CDR2 YFSETQ. The CDR3 runs to 17 residues. J gave up 2 bases and V 0 bases, and 7 bases lay outside the gene matches. For the CDR3, the DNA is TGCGCCAGCAGCTTGGCCAGCGGGGGCCCCGCCTACAATGAGCAGTTCTTC. It specifies CASSLASGGPAYNEQFF. Filled out from reference TRBV5-1 and TRBJ2-1, the complete variable domain reads KAGVTQTPRYLIKTRGQQVTLSCSPISGHRSVSWYQQTPGQGLQFLFEYFSETQRNKGNFPGRFSGRQFSNSRSEMNVSTLELGDSALYLCASSLASGGPAYNEQFFGPGTRLTVL.

V is TRBV25-1 and J is TRBJ1-1; D unclear. Germline CDR1 MGHDK, CDR2 SYGVNS. This CDR3 has 13 residues. Between the trimmed V and J ends, which lost 7 bases and 2 bases, there was a span of 11 bases. The CDR3 is CASTRGGNTEAFF. CDR3 nucleotide sequence: TGTGCCAGCACCCGTGGAGGAAACACTGAAGCTTTCTTT. The whole variable domain, remainder taken from reference TRBV25-1 and TRBJ1-1, is EADIYQTPRYLVIGTGKKITLECSQTMGHDKMYWYQQDPGMELHLIHYSYGVNSTEKGDLSSESTVSRIRTEHFPLTLESARPSHTSQYLCASTRGGNTEAFFGQGTRLTVV.

CDR3 bases: TGTGCCAGCGGGCCCCGGGGGGGCTTAGCCGGGGAGCTGTTTTTT. Translating it yields CASGPRGGLAGELFF. The gene calls are TRBV11-1 and TRBJ2-2, with 8 bases matching TRBD2. The CDR3 runs to 15 residues. V was pared by 8 bases and J by 6 bases, with 11 bases of the junction left unmatched. Germline V gene sequence: CDR1 SGHAT, CDR2 FQDESV (reference sequence).

CDR3 protein: CASEDRRNTEAFF. For the CDR3, the DNA is TGTGCCTCAGAAGACAGGCGGAACACTGAAGCTTTCTTT. The chain carries TRBV30 and TRBJ1-1; tentative D call: TRBD1 (6 bases). The CDR3 totals 13 residues. Germline V gene sequence: CDR1 GTSNPN, CDR2 SVGIG (reference sequence). Trimming pared 7 bases from V and 1 base from J, leaving 13 bases between.

The chain couples TRBV7-8 to TRBJ2-5, with 7 bases aligning to TRBD2. The junction had 16 bases not matched to a gene; V was cut back by 5 bases and J by 1 base. The CDR3 sequence is 18 residues long. In germline, CDR1 is SGHVS, CDR2 FQNEAQ. CDR3 DNA: TGTGCCAGCAGCGGGGGAGGGGTCGGCGGGAGAGTCCAAGAGACCCAGTACTTC. It yields the protein CASSGGGVGGRVQETQYF.

The gene calls are TRBV28 and TRBJ1-3; D remains unclear. Trimming removed 2 bases from V and 4 bases from J, with 9 bases in between. Germline V gene sequence: CDR1 MDHEN, CDR2 SYDVKM. CDR3 length: 14 amino acids. CDR3 in DNA: TGTGCCAGCAGTTTACTCCCCTTCGGAAACACCATATATTTT. Translation: CASSLLPFGNTIYF.

J is TRBJ2-1 and V is TRBV7-8; 10 bases match TRBD2. Germline CDR1 reads SGHVS; CDR2 reads FQNEAQ. V trimming: 3 bases; J trimming: 6 bases; junction bases outside the gene matches: 5. The CDR3 is 15 amino acids. CDR3 residues: CASSFRTSGSNEQFF. The CDR3 DNA reads as TGTGCCAGCAGCTTTAGGACTAGCGGCTCCAATGAGCAGTTCTTC. The variable domain in full, completed from reference TRBV7-8 and TRBJ2-1, reads GAGVSQSPRYKVAKRGQDVALRCDPISGHVSLFWYQQALGQGPEFLTYFQNEAQLDKSGLPSDRFFAERPEGSVSTLKIQRTQQEDSAVYLCASSFRTSGSNEQFFGPGTRLTVL.

As DNA, the CDR3 is TGTGCCAGTAGTATCAGGACAGCAAGCACAGATACGCAGTATTTT. It translates to CASSIRTASTDTQYF. The chain couples TRBV19 to TRBJ2-3; a weak D match, TRBD1 (6 bases). This CDR3 comprises 15 residues. Germline V gene sequence: CDR1 LNHDA, CDR2 SQIVND (reference sequence). Trimming removed 3 bases at V and 0 bases at J, with 10 bases between. The full variable domain, completed using reference TRBV19 and TRBJ2-3, is DGGITQSPKYLFRKEGQNVTLSCEQNLNHDAMYWYRQDPGQGLRLIYYSQIVNDFQKGDIAEGYSVSREKKESFPLTVTSAQKNPTAFYLCASSIRTASTDTQYFGPGTRLTVL.

This sequence joins TRBV7-6 and TRBJ2-5; perhaps TRBD2 as D (6 bases). Trimming pared 2 bases from V and 1 base from J, leaving 14 bases between. Germline lookup yields CDR1 SGHVS and CDR2 FNYEAQ. This CDR3 region has 16 residues. The CDR3 DNA reads as TGTGCCAGCAGCTTATATGCGGGACCATCCCAAGAGACCCAGTACTTC. Protein product: CASSLYAGPSQETQYF.